This is a list of T cell receptor beta chains from one sample in a study of blood T cells in healthy people across ages. TCRdb fed the 5' RACE reads into MiXCR, producing one record per CDR3 protein. The sample yields 450,000 to 700,000 distinct CDR3 sequences, 27% seen once. Sequenced material: blood. The receptors here all came from a woman aged 70-85 years in good health. The CDR3 runs from the conserved cysteine through the conserved F or W. Each record gives: D gene, clone size, J gene, V gene, CDR3 DNA, CDR3 protein. D genes are given only for firm matches. Expanded clones are given a class, and other clones once, few, many or no size at all.

>-|-|TRBJ1-4|TRBV4-1
TGCGCCAGCAGCGACCGGGCCGAGCCTCCCCTGTTTTTT
CASSDRAEPPLFF
>-|-|TRBJ2-6|TRBV5-1
TGCGCCAGCAGCTTAGGGGGGCAGAGCTCTGGGGCCAACGTCCTGACTTTC
CASSLGGQSSGANVLTF
>TRBD1|few|TRBJ2-2|TRBV9
TGTGCCAGCAGCGTAAATCCAGGGGGCACCGGGGAGCTGTTTTTT
CASSVNPGGTGELFF
>-|-|TRBJ2-1|TRBV15
TGTGCCACCAGTCGGGACTTTCAGGGGCAGTTCTTC
CATSRDFQGQFF
>TRBD2|-|TRBJ2-3|TRBV24-1
TGTGCCACCAGTGATCCCAGCCCTAGCGGGGACCCGACAGATACGCAGTATTTT
CATSDPSPSGDPTDTQYF
>-|few|TRBJ1-3|TRBV5-6
TGTGCCAGCAGCTTGTGGGGGGCTCTGAACACCATATATTTT
CASSLWGALNTIYF
>-|-|TRBJ2-5|TRBV6-2/TRBV6-3
TGTGCCAGCAGTTCGATATTCATCAACGGGGAGACCCAGTACTTC
CASSSIFINGETQYF
>-|-|TRBJ2-1|TRBV5-1
TGCGCCAGCAGCCCGATTGGGGGATGGGATGAGCAGTTCTTC
CASSPIGGWDEQFF
>TRBD2|-|TRBJ2-5|TRBV2
TGTGCCAGCAGTGACACGGCATTGGGGACTACGACCCAGTACTTC
CASSDTALGTTTQYF
>-|-|TRBJ1-2|TRBV7-2
TGTGCCAGCAGCTTATATGGGGGGATGGCCTATGGCTACACCTTC
CASSLYGGMAYGYTF
>-|-|TRBJ2-1|TRBV29-1
TGCAGCGTTGAAGGGGACCTCGGAAAGCAGCTCTTC
CSVEGDLGKQLF
>-|-|TRBJ2-5|TRBV23-1
TGCGCCAGCAGCCGCGGGACACGGAGGTATCAAGAGACCCAGTACTTC
CASSRGTRRYQETQYF
>TRBD2|few|TRBJ2-2|TRBV9
TGTGCCAGCAGCGCAAGCGGGGGCACGAACACCGGGGAGCTGTTTTTT
CASSASGGTNTGELFF
>-|few|TRBJ1-2|TRBV5-1
TGCGCCAGCAGCTTGGCCGAGGGGACCTATGGCTACGCCTTC
CASSLAEGTYGYAF
>TRBD1|-|TRBJ1-3|TRBV4-3
TGCGCCAGCAGCCGCGAGGGGGCAGGAAACACCATATATTTT
CASSREGAGNTIYF
>-|-|TRBJ1-3|TRBV3-1
TGTGCCAGCAGCCAACAGGGATCCTCTGGAAACACCATATATTTT
CASSQQGSSGNTIYF
>TRBD1|few|TRBJ2-7|TRBV27
TGTGCCAGCAGAGACAGGGGTGGCGGGGAGCAGTACTTC
CASRDRGGGEQYF
>-|-|TRBJ2-1|TRBV12-3/TRBV12-4
TGTGCCAGCAGTTCGCCCTCCTACCCGAGCTCCTACAATGAGCAGTTCTTC
CASSSPSYPSSYNEQFF